The next 9 T cell receptor beta chains were all read from a single sample in a study of T cell repertoires in cytomegalovirus infection. In TCRdb, the reads were re-called with MiXCR into one record per CDR3 protein. The table includes around 740,000 distinct CDR3 sequences, less than 40% detected once. The specimen was PBMCs. The receptors shown here come from a human donor in good health (CMV status not recorded). Some clones in this sample may be carry-over from other donors' samples.

The chain couples TRBV7-4 to TRBJ2-7, with 7 bases lining up with TRBD1. Germline V gene lookup returns CDR1 SGHVT and CDR2 SQSDAQ. V trimming: 7 bases; J trimming: 5 bases; junction bases outside the gene matches: 8. The CDR3 length is 13 residues. The CDR3 sequence: CASIRTGSDEQYF. Written as DNA, the CDR3 is TGTGCCAGCATCAGGACAGGCAGCGACGAGCAGTACTTC.

This clonotype was detected ten times or more. V is TRBV7-2 and J is TRBJ1-2; D may be TRBD1 (5 bases). Trimming stripped 0 bases from V and 6 bases from J, with 11 bases between. Per the germline V gene, CDR1 is SGHTA and CDR2 is FQGNSA. The length of the CDR3 is 14 residues. CDR3 coding DNA: TGTGCCAGCAGCTTAGCCCAGGGACGGGATGGCTACACCTTC. As protein: CASSLAQGRDGYTF.

This chain joins TRBV12-3 or TRBV12-4 and TRBJ2-2; D assignment may be TRBD1 or TRBD2 (6 bases each). Trimming removed 2 bases from V and 8 bases from J, with 12 bases in between. This CDR3 spans 14 amino acids. CDR3 sequence: CASSLWGATGELFF. The CDR3 DNA reads as TGTGCCAGCAGTTTATGGGGGGCAACGGGGGAGCTGTTTTTT.

This chain links TRBV12-3 or TRBV12-4 with TRBJ1-1, with TRBD1 matching 9 bases. V was pared by 5 bases and J by 4 bases, with 5 bases of the junction left unmatched. The CDR3 has 14 residues. Here the CDR3 reads CASSEQGASTEAFF. The DNA of the CDR3 is TGTGCCAGCAGTGAACAGGGGGCAAGCACTGAAGCTTTCTTT.

This clonotype was seen more than once but under ten times. The CDR3 DNA is TGTGCCAGCAGTGTGCGTCCTTTGTCCAACGTCCTGACTTTC. Protein product: CASSVRPLSNVLTF. The rearrangement joins TRBV27 to TRBJ2-6; D is unresolved. The CDR3 is 14 residues long. Trimming left V 5 bases short and J 8 bases short, with 13 bases between. Germline values: CDR1 MNHEY, CDR2 SMNVEV (reference sequence).

This clonotype was seen more than once but under ten times. The chain carries TRBV7-3 and TRBJ2-3; D gene unclear. V was pared by 4 bases and J by 8 bases, with 10 bases between. This CDR3 comprises 12 residues. Germline V gene sequence: CDR1 SGHTA, CDR2 FQGTGA. CDR3: CASSYGVTTQYF. CDR3 in DNA: TGTGCCAGCAGCTATGGGGTTACTACGCAGTATTTT.

The chain uses TRBV20-1 and TRBJ1-2; 7 nucleotides line up with TRBD1. Germline assignment: CDR1 DFQATT and CDR2 SNEGSKA (reference sequence). With 7 bases clipped from V and 7 bases from J, the junction kept 9 bases outside the gene matches. This CDR3 contains 12 residues. CDR3 protein: CSDSEGAIGYTF. The DNA for the CDR3 is TGCAGTGATAGTGAGGGGGCGATTGGCTACACCTTC.

This clonotype was picked up a small number of times. The chain employs TRBV11-2 and TRBJ1-1; a possible D gene is TRBD1 (5 bases). V was shortened by 5 bases and J by 5 bases, with 12 bases between the two germline ends. Germline V CDR1 and CDR2: SGHAT, FQNNGV. The CDR3 contains 13 residues. In nucleotides, the CDR3 is TGTGCCAGCAGCCCACAGGAGGGGACTGAAGCTTTCTTT. As protein: CASSPQEGTEAFF.

The V gene is TRBV20-1, the J gene TRBJ2-3; possible D gene TRBD2, 5 bases. The germline V gene has CDR1 DFQATT and CDR2 SNEGSKA (reference sequence). Trimming stripped 5 bases from V and 0 bases from J, with 12 bases between. CDR3 length equals 14 residues. The CDR3 nucleotides read TGCAGTGCTGGACCTGGAGGAAGCACAGATACGCAGTATTTT. This encodes CSAGPGGSTDTQYF.